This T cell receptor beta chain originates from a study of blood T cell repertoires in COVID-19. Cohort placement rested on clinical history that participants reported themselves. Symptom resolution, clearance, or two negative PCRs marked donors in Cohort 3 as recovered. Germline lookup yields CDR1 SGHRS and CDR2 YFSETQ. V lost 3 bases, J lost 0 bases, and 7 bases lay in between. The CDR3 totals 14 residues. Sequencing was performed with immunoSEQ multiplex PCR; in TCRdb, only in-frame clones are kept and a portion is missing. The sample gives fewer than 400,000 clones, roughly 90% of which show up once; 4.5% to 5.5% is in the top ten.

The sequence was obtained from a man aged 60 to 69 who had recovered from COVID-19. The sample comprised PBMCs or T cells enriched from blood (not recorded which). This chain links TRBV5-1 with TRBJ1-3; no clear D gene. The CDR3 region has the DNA TGCGCCAGCAGCTCATCGGGCTCTGGAAACACCATATATTTT. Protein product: CASSSSGSGNTIYF.